These 10 T cell receptor beta chains were all obtained from the same sample, sequenced in a study of T cells after yellow fever vaccination. MiXCR was run by TCRdb on the 5' RACE reads, yielding one entry per CDR3 protein. The sample records some 600,000 distinct CDR3 sequences, around 12% being singletons. The source was PBMCs, collected on the day of the yellow fever booster vaccination. These receptors all stem from a man aged 25 to 40 who received the YFV17D yellow fever vaccine.

This sequence joins TRBV27 and TRBJ2-7; 8 bases match TRBD1. J lost 6 bases, V lost 2 bases, and 12 bases had no gene match. This CDR3 is built from 16 residues. Germline values: CDR1 MNHEY, CDR2 SMNVEV (reference sequence). Written as DNA, the CDR3 is TGTGCCAGCAGTTTAGAGGGGAACAGGGGGGTGTCCGAGCAGTACTTC. It translates to CASSLEGNRGVSEQYF.

This clonotype occurred a few times. The chain carries TRBV12-3 or TRBV12-4 and TRBJ1-2, with TRBD1 matching over 7 bases. The CDR3 sequence is 15 residues long. Trimming at V came to 6 bases and at J to 3 bases, leaving 10 bases not matched to a gene. CDR3 sequence reads: CASRSTGTQDYGYTF. CDR3 DNA sequence: TGTGCCAGCAGGTCGACAGGGACTCAGGACTATGGCTACACCTTC.

The chain recombines TRBV5-1 with TRBJ2-2, with D hard to call. V lost 3 bases to trimming and J lost 5 bases, with 8 bases between them. Per the germline V gene, CDR1 is SGHRS and CDR2 is YFSETQ. The CDR3 loop spans 13 amino acids. The CDR3 spells CASSYHGTGELFF. CDR3 in DNA: TGCGCCAGCAGCTATCATGGGACCGGGGAGCTGTTTTTT.

This clonotype came up a few times. The V call is TRBV6-5, the J call TRBJ1-1; D gene uncertain. The CDR3 runs 15 residues. V was cut by 0 bases and J by 3 bases, with 11 bases left in between. Germline V gene data show CDR1 as MNHEY and CDR2 as SVGAGI. The CDR3 here is CASSYSKGLDTEAFF. DNA for the CDR3: TGTGCCAGCAGTTACTCAAAGGGATTGGACACTGAAGCTTTCTTT.

This clonotype turned up a few times. The chain joins TRBV15 to TRBJ2-1; D is unclear. CDR3 length equals 14 residues. Looked up from germline, CDR1 is LNHNV and CDR2 is YYDKDF (reference sequence). Trimming removed 1 base from V and 5 bases from J, with 9 bases in between. DNA for the CDR3: TGTGCCACCAGCAGAGTAGCTGGGGACAATGAGCAGTTCTTC. It specifies CATSRVAGDNEQFF. The whole variable domain, filled in from reference TRBV15 and TRBJ2-1, reads DAMVIQNPRYQVTQFGKPVTLSCSQTLNHNVMYWYQQKSSQAPKLLFHYYDKDFNNEADTPDNFQSRRPNTSFCFLDIRSPGLGDTAMYLCATSRVAGDNEQFFGPGTRLTVL.

The sample holds a few counts of this clonotype. This chain links TRBV29-1 with TRBJ2-7; D might be TRBD2 (6 bases). V lost 7 bases to trimming and J lost 2 bases, with 12 bases between them. The V gene's germline CDR1 is SQVTM and CDR2 ANQGSEA. CDR3 length equals 12 residues. CDR3 DNA: TGCAGCGCCGTAGCGGAGGCCTACGAGCAGTACTTC. Translated, it gives CSAVAEAYEQYF.

V usage is TRBV20-1 and J usage is TRBJ2-3; 7 bases fit TRBD1. CDR3 size: 17 residues. V was pared by 6 bases and J by 5 bases, with 20 bases of the junction left unmatched. Germline CDR1 reads DFQATT; CDR2 reads SNEGSKA (reference sequence). Here the CDR3 reads CSAPGAGTLSGGDTQYF. CDR3 nucleotide sequence: TGCAGTGCCCCTGGGGCAGGGACCCTTTCAGGGGGAGATACGCAGTATTTT.

This clonotype was counted only a few times. The V and J genes are TRBV7-9 and TRBJ2-1; 12 bases fit TRBD2. Germline V gives CDR1 SEHNR, CDR2 FQNEAQ (reference sequence). Trimming at V came to 5 bases and at J to 6 bases, leaving 11 bases not matched to a gene. There are 17 residues in the CDR3. The CDR3 loop reads CASSPLGLAGGINEQFF. The CDR3 DNA sequence: TGTGCCAGCAGCCCATTGGGGCTAGCGGGAGGGATCAATGAGCAGTTCTTC.

In this sample, this clonotype turned up a few times. The CDR3 region is CSARDQRGSYEQYF. CDR3 bases: TGCAGTGCTAGAGATCAACGGGGCTCCTACGAGCAGTACTTC. The chain employs TRBV20-1 and TRBJ2-7; D may be TRBD2 (5 bases). This CDR3 region has 14 residues. The V gene's germline CDR1 is DFQATT and CDR2 SNEGSKA (reference sequence). V shed 0 bases and J shed 0 bases, with 9 bases lying between them.

A few counts support this clonotype. The chain has TRBV21-1 and TRBJ1-2. TRBV21-1 is given as a pseudogene. The CDR3 covers 15 residues. The CDR3 loop is CASSPLPGCFYGYTF. The CDR3 bases are TGTGCCAGCAGCCCCCTCCCAGGGTGCTTCTATGGCTACACCTTC.